The 26 T cell receptor beta chains given below trace back to one sample, sequenced in a study of cytomegalovirus exposure and HLA in healthy donors. The PCR was carried out with 60 Vbeta primers and 13 Jbeta primers. This table comes from immunoSEQ multiplex PCR, and its TCRdb copy is limited to in-frame clones, with some not included. This sample yields roughly 180,000 clones, of which roughly 73% are seen a single time; around 8.3% belongs to the top ten. The sample taken for sequencing was PBMCs. These receptors all stem from a woman aged 40 to 49 in good health and CMV-seropositive.

The CDR3 nucleotides are TGTGCCAGCAGCCCCTCGAGGAAAGATACGCAGTATTTT. As protein: CASSPSRKDTQYF. The rearrangement links TRBV11-1 to TRBJ2-3; D uncertain. Germline V CDR1 and CDR2: SGHAT, FQDESV (reference sequence). Deletions cut 5 bases from V and 5 bases from J, with 11 bases between. This CDR3 region has 13 residues.

The V gene is TRBV28, the J gene TRBJ2-4; D may be TRBD1 (6 bases). Germline V lookup: CDR1 MDHEN, CDR2 SYDVKM. CDR3 length: 16 amino acids. The V end lost 6 bases, the J end lost 5 bases, and 20 bases lay between the germline ends. The CDR3 sequence is CASRPLWQGNENIQYF. The CDR3 DNA sequence: TGTGCCAGCAGGCCCCTTTGGCAGGGGAATGAAAACATTCAGTACTTC.

The chain links TRBV7-2 to TRBJ1-2; D is perhaps TRBD1 (6 bases). V dropped 4 bases and J dropped 5 bases, with 14 bases sitting between them. From germline, CDR1 is SGHTA and CDR2 FQGNSA. The CDR3 sequence is 14 residues long. CDR3 coding DNA: TGTGCCAGCAGCTCGGGACAAGATTATTATGGCTACACCTTC. The encoded protein is CASSSGQDYYGYTF.

This rearrangement joins TRBV7-3 to TRBJ2-3; 13 nucleotides match TRBD2. The V and J ends lost 0 bases and 1 base, in that order; junction bases with no gene match: 4. The CDR3 extends over 18 amino acids. The germline V gene encodes CDR1 SGHTA and CDR2 FQGTGA. Here the CDR3 DNA reads TGTGCCAGCAGCTTAACCACGGGACTAGCGGGACGCACAGATACGCAGTATTTT. This encodes CASSLTTGLAGRTDTQYF.

J is TRBJ2-5 and V is TRBV6-6; the match to TRBD1 covers 9 bases. Losses at the gene ends were 10 bases for V and 0 bases for J; bases not matched to a gene: 6. The CDR3 contains 14 residues. Germline V gene sequence: CDR1 MNHNY, CDR2 SVGAGI (reference sequence). CDR3 DNA sequence: TGTGCCACCAGCGGACAGGGGCACCAAGAGACCCAGTACTTC. Translation: CATSGQGHQETQYF.

This rearrangement joins TRBV5-1 to TRBJ2-1, with a tentative D call TRBD2 (5 bases). The V gene's germline CDR1 is SGHRS and CDR2 YFSETQ. Trimming left V 4 bases short and J 6 bases short, with 17 bases between. The CDR3 has 15 residues. CDR3 residues: CASSLMEVAGNEQFF. Here the CDR3 DNA reads TGCGCCAGCAGCCTCATGGAGGTCGCGGGCAATGAGCAGTTCTTC.

The rearrangement uses TRBV4-2 and TRBJ2-3; D remains unclear. This CDR3 has 14 amino acids. The V end was cut by 0 bases, the J end by 2 bases, with 6 bases between. The germline CDR1 and CDR2 sequences are LGHNA and YNFKEQ. This CDR3 is CASSQDVNTDTQYF. The CDR3 DNA sequence: TGTGCCAGCAGCCAAGATGTTAACACAGATACGCAGTATTTT.

V gene TRBV15 combines with J gene TRBJ1-3; D call uncertain. This CDR3 contains 16 residues. The V end lost 0 bases, the J end lost 3 bases, and 12 bases lay between the germline ends. Germline CDR1 and CDR2: LNHNV and YYDKDF (reference sequence). Written as DNA, the CDR3 is TGTGCCACCAGCAGAGATAAGGGAGGCTTTGGAAACACCATATATTTT. It codes for CATSRDKGGFGNTIYF.

This clone showed up just once. The rearrangement joins TRBV6-6 to TRBJ1-2; D might be TRBD1 (5 bases). The V gene's germline CDR1 is MNHNY and CDR2 SVGAGI (reference sequence). The CDR3 covers 12 residues. V lost 8 bases to trimming and J lost 4 bases, with 11 bases between them. This CDR3 is CASVGGTYGYTF. The CDR3 DNA sequence: TGTGCCAGCGTGGGGGGGACCTATGGCTACACCTTC.

The rearrangement joins TRBV7-9 to TRBJ2-2, with TRBD2 matching over 9 bases. This CDR3 region has 17 residues. Germline loops: CDR1 SEHNR, CDR2 FQNEAQ (reference sequence). J was trimmed by 5 bases and V by 1 base; bases with no gene match: 8. CDR3 sequence: CASSLGVAGVGTGELFF. The DNA of the CDR3 is TGTGCCAGCAGCTTAGGGGTAGCGGGAGTCGGGACCGGGGAGCTGTTTTTT. The full variable domain, with the rest looked up from reference TRBV7-9 and TRBJ2-2, is DTGVSQNPRHKITKRGQNVTFRCDPISEHNRLYWYRQTLGQGPEFLTYFQNEAQLEKSRLLSDRFSAERPKGSFSTLEIQRTEQGDSAMYLCASSLGVAGVGTGELFFGEGSRLTVL.

V usage is TRBV7-2 and J usage is TRBJ1-5, with D perhaps TRBD1 (5 bases). In germline, CDR1 is SGHTA, CDR2 FQGNSA. The CDR3 runs to 15 residues. V was shortened by 5 bases and J by 4 bases, with 15 bases between the two germline ends. The CDR3 DNA is TGTGCCAGCAGCATCCGTGGGGGGGGGAATCAGCCCCAGCATTTT. Translation: CASSIRGGGNQPQHF. Looking up the rest from reference TRBV7-2 and TRBJ1-5 gives the full variable domain: GAGVSQSPSNKVTEKGKDVELRCDPISGHTALYWYRQSLGQGLEFLIYFQGNSAPDKSGLPSDRFSAERTGGSVSTLTIQRTQQEDSAVYLCASSIRGGGNQPQHFGDGTRLSIL.

V and J are TRBV9 and TRBJ2-2; TRBD2 matches at 7 bases. The CDR3 is 16 residues long. CDR1 is SGDLS and CDR2 is YYNGEE in the germline V gene. The V and J ends lost 4 bases and 0 bases, in that order; junction bases with no gene match: 6. The CDR3 here is CASSPYSGSNTGELFF. The CDR3 DNA is TGTGCCAGCAGCCCGTATAGCGGGTCGAACACCGGGGAGCTGTTTTTT. Full variable domain (missing parts from reference TRBV9 and TRBJ2-2): DSGVTQTPKHLITATGQRVTLRCSPRSGDLSVYWYQQSLDQGLQFLIQYYNGEERAKGNILERFSAQQFPDLHSELNLSSLELGDSALYFCASSPYSGSNTGELFFGEGSRLTVL.

The V gene is TRBV7-9, the J gene TRBJ2-3, with D possibly TRBD2 on 6 matching bases. The CDR3 is 17 residues long. Looked up from germline, CDR1 is SEHNR and CDR2 is FQNEAQ (reference sequence). V was pared by 5 bases and J by 0 bases, with 18 bases between. The DNA for the CDR3 is TGTGCCAGCAGCCCGGGACTTTGGGGCGGAAGCACAGATACGCAGTATTTT. This codes for CASSPGLWGGSTDTQYF. Full variable domain (rest looked up from reference TRBV7-9 and TRBJ2-3): DTGVSQNPRHKITKRGQNVTFRCDPISEHNRLYWYRQTLGQGPEFLTYFQNEAQLEKSRLLSDRFSAERPKGSFSTLEIQRTEQGDSAMYLCASSPGLWGGSTDTQYFGPGTRLTVL.

The CDR3 region is CASSSPGGRRAALHFQETQYF. The DNA of the CDR3 is TGTGCCAGCAGCTCCCCAGGGGGCAGACGAGCGGCCTTACATTTCCAAGAGACCCAGTACTTC. This chain connects TRBV7-8 to TRBJ2-5; 8 bases fit TRBD1. Germline V gene data show CDR1 as SGHVS and CDR2 as FQNEAQ. The CDR3 runs to 21 residues. V lost 4 bases and J lost 1; bases outside the gene matches: 23.

The rearrangement joins TRBV11-2 to TRBJ1-1; TRBD1 matches at 10 bases. CDR3 length: 17 residues. With V trimmed by 5 bases and J by 1 base, 10 bases remained unmatched. Germline V CDR1 and CDR2: SGHAT, FQNNGV. CDR3 sequence: CASSPRDRGRANTEAFF. DNA for the CDR3: TGTGCCAGCAGCCCTAGGGACAGGGGAAGGGCGAACACTGAAGCTTTCTTT.

The chain recombines TRBV21-1 with TRBJ1-1; the table calls TRBD1, which could not be checked here. TRBV21-1 is termed a pseudogene. The CDR3 runs 17 residues. The DNA for the CDR3 is TGTGCCAGCAGCAAAGATCGGCAGGGGGCGAAGGATACTGAAGCTTTCTTT. Encoded protein: CASSKDRQGAKDTEAFF.

The gene calls are TRBV28 and TRBJ2-4; 9 positions agree with TRBD1. Looked up from germline, CDR1 is MDHEN and CDR2 is SYDVKM. The CDR3 is 17 amino acids. With V trimmed by 5 bases and J by 0 bases, 8 bases remained unmatched. For the CDR3, the DNA is TGTGCCAGCAGTCCTCGACAGGGGGGGATAGCCAAAAACATTCAGTACTTC. This translates into CASSPRQGGIAKNIQYF. The entire variable domain, with the rest obtained from reference TRBV28 and TRBJ2-4, is as follows: DVKVTQSSRYLVKRTGEKVFLECVQDMDHENMFWYRQDPGLGLRLIYFSYDVKMKEKGDIPEGYSVSREKKERFSLILESASTNQTSMYLCASSPRQGGIAKNIQYFGAGTRLSVL.

This rearrangement joins TRBV27 to TRBJ2-3; 10 bases are a match to TRBD1. The V and J ends lost 7 bases and 2 bases, in that order; junction bases with no gene match: 6. The germline V gene has CDR1 MNHEY and CDR2 SMNVEV (reference sequence). This CDR3 region has 15 residues. The CDR3 reads CASKDRGLPTDTQYF. The CDR3 DNA sequence: TGTGCCAGCAAAGACAGGGGGCTTCCCACAGATACGCAGTATTTT.

This sequence joins TRBV7-9 and TRBJ2-5, with TRBD2 matching 14 bases. Germline V gene data show CDR1 as SEHNR and CDR2 as FQNEAQ (reference sequence). The CDR3 has 14 amino acids. J was trimmed by 8 bases and V by 8 bases; bases with no gene match: 7. The CDR3 DNA reads TGTGCCAGCTTAGATGGGACTAGCGGGGGCACCCAGTACTTC. Protein sequence: CASLDGTSGGTQYF.

The CDR3 sequence: CASSLGRDRAYEQYF. In DNA form, the CDR3 reads TGCGCCAGCAGCTTGGGGAGGGACAGGGCCTACGAGCAGTACTTC. The chain carries TRBV5-1 and TRBJ2-7, with TRBD1 matching over 9 bases. CDR3 size: 15 residues. V gave up 0 bases and J gave up 2 bases; unmatched junction bases: 3. Germline values: CDR1 SGHRS, CDR2 YFSETQ. Supplemented by reference TRBV5-1 and TRBJ2-7, the full variable domain reads KAGVTQTPRYLIKTRGQQVTLSCSPISGHRSVSWYQQTPGQGLQFLFEYFSETQRNKGNFPGRFSGRQFSNSRSEMNVSTLELGDSALYLCASSLGRDRAYEQYFGPGTRLTVT.

The chain has TRBV10-3 and TRBJ2-5; D possibly corresponds to TRBD2 (6 bases). The CDR3 covers 15 residues. Germline V lookup: CDR1 ENHRY, CDR2 SYGVKD. V was trimmed by 10 bases and J by 2 bases, leaving 20 bases between them. Here the CDR3 DNA reads TGTGCCACCGGAACGGGTACAGGACTACAAGAGACCCAGTACTTC. It encodes CATGTGTGLQETQYF.

The rearrangement links TRBV7-9 to TRBJ1-6; possible D gene TRBD1, 6 bases. V was cut by 1 base and J by 7 bases, with 14 bases left in between. This CDR3 is 16 amino acids long. CDR1 and CDR2 from the germline V gene are SEHNR and FQNEAQ (reference sequence). The CDR3 reads CASSLDAGAGNSPLHF. CDR3 DNA sequence: TGTGCCAGCAGCTTAGATGCGGGGGCAGGGAATTCACCCCTCCACTTT.

The genes are TRBV7-8 and TRBJ1-1; D remains unclear. V was trimmed by 4 bases and J by 4 bases, leaving 19 bases between them. CDR3 size: 16 residues. Germline V CDR1 and CDR2: SGHVS, FQNEAQ. The CDR3 reads CASSSAYLGNPTEAFF. The CDR3 DNA reads TGTGCCAGCAGCTCCGCCTACCTCGGGAACCCCACTGAAGCTTTCTTT.

This clone was seen a few times. Additional DNA sequences in this sample encode the identical CDR3. This chain connects TRBV19 to TRBJ1-5; TRBD1 agrees at 8 bases. Per the germline V gene, CDR1 is LNHDA and CDR2 is SQIVND (reference sequence). The junction had 4 bases not matched to a gene; V was cut back by 5 bases and J by 4 bases. The CDR3 consists of 14 residues. Here the CDR3 reads CASSLDRGNQPQHF. For the CDR3, the DNA is TGTGCCAGTAGTCTCGACAGGGGTAATCAGCCCCAGCATTTT.

The V call is TRBV4-2, the J call TRBJ1-6; D unresolved. The CDR3 spans 13 residues. Germline loops: CDR1 LGHNA, CDR2 YNFKEQ. Trimming took off 0 bases at V and 8 bases at J, with 5 bases between the two ends. The CDR3 here is CASSQDRDSPLHF. CDR3 nucleotide sequence: TGTGCCAGCAGCCAAGACCGAGATTCACCCCTCCACTTT.

This sequence joins TRBV6-6 and TRBJ2-5; 11 nucleotides agree with TRBD2. The CDR3 sequence is 16 residues long. The V and J ends lost 0 bases and 5 bases, in that order; junction bases with no gene match: 5. The germline V gene has CDR1 MNHNY and CDR2 SVGAGI (reference sequence). CDR3 bases: TGTGCCAGCAGTTACTCGGGGACTAGCGGTTATGAGACCCAGTACTTC. Its protein product is CASSYSGTSGYETQYF.